This TCR beta chain was identified in a study of T cell responses to AZD1222 COVID-19 vaccine. Measured with immunoSEQ multiplex PCR; TCRdb has only the in-frame clones, and not every one. In the table there are fewer than 150,000 clones, roughly nine tenths of which are singletons. The specimen comprised peripheral blood, sampled 28 days after the second AZD1222 dose. The TCR originated in an adult who received the AZD1222 COVID-19 vaccine.

The CDR3 DNA is TGTGCCAGCTCACCCACGTTGGGAATGAGCTACGAGCAGTACGTC. Its protein is CASSPTLGMSYEQYV. The chain recombines TRBV18 with TRBJ2-7, with unresolved D. V was clipped by 3 bases and J by 3 bases, with 15 bases between them. The CDR3 loop spans 15 amino acids. Germline lookup yields CDR1 KGHSH and CDR2 LQKENI.